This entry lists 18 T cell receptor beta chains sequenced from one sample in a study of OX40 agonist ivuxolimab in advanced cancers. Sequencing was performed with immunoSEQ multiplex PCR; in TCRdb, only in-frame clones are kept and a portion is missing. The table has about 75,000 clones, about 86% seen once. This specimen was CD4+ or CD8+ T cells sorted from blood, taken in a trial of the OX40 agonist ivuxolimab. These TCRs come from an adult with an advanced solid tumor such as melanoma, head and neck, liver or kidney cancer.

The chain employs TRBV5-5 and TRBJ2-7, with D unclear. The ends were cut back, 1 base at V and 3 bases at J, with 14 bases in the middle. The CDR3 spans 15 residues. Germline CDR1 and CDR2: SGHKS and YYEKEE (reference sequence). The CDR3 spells CASSLLEGALYEQYF. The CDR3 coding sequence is TGTGCCAGCAGCTTGCTGGAAGGAGCCCTCTACGAGCAGTACTTC.

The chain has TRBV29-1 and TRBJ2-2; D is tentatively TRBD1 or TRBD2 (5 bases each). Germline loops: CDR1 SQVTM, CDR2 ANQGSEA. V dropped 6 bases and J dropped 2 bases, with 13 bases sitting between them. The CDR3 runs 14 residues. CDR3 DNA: TGCAGCGTACTCCGGGGCTCAAACACCGGGGAGCTGTTTTTT. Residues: CSVLRGSNTGELFF.

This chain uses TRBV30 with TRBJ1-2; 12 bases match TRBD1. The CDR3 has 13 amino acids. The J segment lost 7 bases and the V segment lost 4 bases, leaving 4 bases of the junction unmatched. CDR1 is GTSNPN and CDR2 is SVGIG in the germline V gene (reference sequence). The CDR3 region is CAWKGQGAGGYTF. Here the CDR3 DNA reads TGTGCCTGGAAGGGACAGGGGGCTGGTGGCTACACCTTC.

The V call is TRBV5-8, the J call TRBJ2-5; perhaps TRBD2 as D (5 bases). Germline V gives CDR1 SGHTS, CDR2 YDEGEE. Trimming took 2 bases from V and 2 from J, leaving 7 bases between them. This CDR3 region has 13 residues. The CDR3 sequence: CASSLRGQETQYF. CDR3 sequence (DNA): TGTGCCAGCAGCTTACGAGGGCAAGAGACCCAGTACTTC.

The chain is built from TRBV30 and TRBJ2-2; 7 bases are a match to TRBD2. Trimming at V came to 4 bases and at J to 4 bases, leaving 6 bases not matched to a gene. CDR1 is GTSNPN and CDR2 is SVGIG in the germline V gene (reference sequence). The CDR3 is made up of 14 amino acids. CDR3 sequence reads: CAWTASGITGELFF. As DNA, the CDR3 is TGTGCCTGGACGGCTAGCGGAATCACCGGGGAGCTGTTTTTT.

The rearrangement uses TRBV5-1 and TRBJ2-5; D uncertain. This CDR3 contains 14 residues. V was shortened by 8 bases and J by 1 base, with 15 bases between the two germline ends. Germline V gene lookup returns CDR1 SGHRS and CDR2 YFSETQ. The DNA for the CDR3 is TGCGCCAGTCATAAACAAGGTATCCAAGAGACCCAGTACTTC. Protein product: CASHKQGIQETQYF.

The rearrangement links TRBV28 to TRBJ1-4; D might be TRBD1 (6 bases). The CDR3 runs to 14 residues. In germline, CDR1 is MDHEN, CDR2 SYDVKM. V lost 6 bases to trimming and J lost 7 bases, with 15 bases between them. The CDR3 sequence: CASSKGGKGEKLFF. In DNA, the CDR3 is TGTGCCAGCAGCAAAGGGGGTAAGGGTGAAAAACTGTTTTTT.

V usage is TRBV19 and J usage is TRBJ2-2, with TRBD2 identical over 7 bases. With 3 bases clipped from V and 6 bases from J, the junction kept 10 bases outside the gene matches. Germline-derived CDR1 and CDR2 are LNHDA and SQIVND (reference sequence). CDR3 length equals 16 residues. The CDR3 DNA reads TGTGCCAGTAGTATCGGTGGGGGAGGGACGGCCGGGGAGCTGTTTTTT. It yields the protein CASSIGGGGTAGELFF.

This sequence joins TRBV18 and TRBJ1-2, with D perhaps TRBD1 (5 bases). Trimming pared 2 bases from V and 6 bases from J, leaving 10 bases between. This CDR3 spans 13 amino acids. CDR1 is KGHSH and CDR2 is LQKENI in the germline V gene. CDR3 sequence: CASSPTRGDGYTF. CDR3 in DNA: TGTGCCAGCTCACCAACTCGAGGGGATGGCTACACCTTC.

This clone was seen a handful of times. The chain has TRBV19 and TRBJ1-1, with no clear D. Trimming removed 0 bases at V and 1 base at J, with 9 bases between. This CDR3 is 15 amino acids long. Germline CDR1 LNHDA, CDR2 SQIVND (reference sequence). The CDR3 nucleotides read TGTGCCAGTAGTATAGATTTTCGAGGGAACACTGAAGCTTTCTTT. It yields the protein CASSIDFRGNTEAFF.

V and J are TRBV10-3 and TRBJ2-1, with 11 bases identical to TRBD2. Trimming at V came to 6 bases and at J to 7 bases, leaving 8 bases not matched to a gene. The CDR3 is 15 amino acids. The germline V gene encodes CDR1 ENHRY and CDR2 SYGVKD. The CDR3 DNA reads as TGTGCCATCAGGGATAGCGGGAGGGCCGATAATGAGCAGTTCTTC. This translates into CAIRDSGRADNEQFF.

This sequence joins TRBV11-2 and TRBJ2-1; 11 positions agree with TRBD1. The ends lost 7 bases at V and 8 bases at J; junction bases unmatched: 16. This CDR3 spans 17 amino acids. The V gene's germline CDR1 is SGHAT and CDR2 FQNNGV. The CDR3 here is CASNGKWGTGGIDEQFF. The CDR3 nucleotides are TGTGCCAGCAACGGGAAGTGGGGGACAGGGGGTATAGATGAGCAGTTCTTC.

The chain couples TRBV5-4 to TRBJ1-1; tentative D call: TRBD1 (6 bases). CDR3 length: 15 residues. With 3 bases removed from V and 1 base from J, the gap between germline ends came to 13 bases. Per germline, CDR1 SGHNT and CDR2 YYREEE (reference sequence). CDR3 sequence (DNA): TGTGCCAGCAGCTGGGGGCGGGGTCAGAACACTGAAGCTTTCTTT. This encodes CASSWGRGQNTEAFF.

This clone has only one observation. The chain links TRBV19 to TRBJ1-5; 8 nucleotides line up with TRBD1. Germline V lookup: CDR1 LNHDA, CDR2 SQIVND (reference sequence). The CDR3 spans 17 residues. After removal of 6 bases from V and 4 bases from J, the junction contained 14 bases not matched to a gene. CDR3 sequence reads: CASRPRGTGGKNQPQHF. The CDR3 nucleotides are TGTGCCAGTAGACCAAGGGGAACAGGGGGAAAGAATCAGCCCCAGCATTTT.

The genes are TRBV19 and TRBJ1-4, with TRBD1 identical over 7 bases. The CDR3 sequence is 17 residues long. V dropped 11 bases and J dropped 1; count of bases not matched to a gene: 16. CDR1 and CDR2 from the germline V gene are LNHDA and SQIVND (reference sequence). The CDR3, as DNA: TGTGCCTATCGGCCTCCAGGGGGTGATAGAACTAATGAAAAACTGTTTTTT. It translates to CAYRPPGGDRTNEKLFF.

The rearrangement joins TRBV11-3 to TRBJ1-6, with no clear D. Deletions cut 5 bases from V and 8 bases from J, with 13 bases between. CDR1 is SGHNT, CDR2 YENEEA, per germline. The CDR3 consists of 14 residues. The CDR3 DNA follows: TGTGCCAGCAGCCTCAGACCTTCGGATTCACCCCTCCACTTT. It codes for CASSLRPSDSPLHF.

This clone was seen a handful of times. CDR3 nucleotide sequence: TGTGCCAGCAGTTACTCACGGACAGGGCAGGCTTTCTTT. This codes for CASSYSRTGQAFF. This rearrangement joins TRBV6-5 to TRBJ1-1, with TRBD1 matching 8 bases. This CDR3 contains 13 residues. V lost 0 bases and J lost 11; bases outside the gene matches: 5. The germline V gene encodes CDR1 MNHEY and CDR2 SVGAGI.

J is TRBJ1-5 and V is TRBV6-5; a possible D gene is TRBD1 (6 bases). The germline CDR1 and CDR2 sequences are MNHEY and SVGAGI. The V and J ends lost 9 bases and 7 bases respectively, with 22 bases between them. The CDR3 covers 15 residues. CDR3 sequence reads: CASRIKLGAGQPQHF. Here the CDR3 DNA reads TGTGCCAGTAGAATCAAATTGGGGGCAGGGCAGCCCCAGCATTTT.